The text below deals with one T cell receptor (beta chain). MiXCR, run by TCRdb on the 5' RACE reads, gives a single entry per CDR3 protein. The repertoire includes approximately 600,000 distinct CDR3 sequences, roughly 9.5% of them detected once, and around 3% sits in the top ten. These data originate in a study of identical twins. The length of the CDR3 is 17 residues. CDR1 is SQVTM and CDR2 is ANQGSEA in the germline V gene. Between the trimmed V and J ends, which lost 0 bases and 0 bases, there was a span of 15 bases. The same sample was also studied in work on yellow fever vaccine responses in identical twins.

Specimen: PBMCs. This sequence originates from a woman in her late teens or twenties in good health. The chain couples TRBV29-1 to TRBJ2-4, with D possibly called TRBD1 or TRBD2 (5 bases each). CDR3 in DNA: TGCAGCGTTGAAGAGGGGGTCGGGCTGGTAGCCAAAAACATTCAGTACTTC. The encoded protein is CSVEEGVGLVAKNIQYF.